This T cell receptor beta chain was captured in a study of blood T cell repertoires in COVID-19 (dated by TCRdb to 2019 to 2021). Concerning the study at large: The collaborator samples originated in the United States, Italy and Spain and spanned the acute and convalescent phases of COVID-19. The material from the prospective study consisted of cDNA or gDNA derived from T cells, B-cell-depleted T cells, or PBMCs. The dataset comprised deeply sampled blood TCRbeta repertoires from subjects exposed to, actively infected with, or recovered from COVID-19. A freely available public database, intended as a resource for researchers studying the immune response to SARS-CoV-2, is where the repertoires were released. Samples came from the ongoing ImmuneRACE study (first 160 participants) plus 1,254 subjects from 6 global collaborators. Nearly every sample came with metadata listing a de-identified subject ID, COVID-19 status, age in years and sex. Where available, HLA class I and class II types were taken from metadata supplied by the sample provider and were not determined by assay-based typing. Here is what the overall study found, with its caveats: The quantity of clinical and demographic metadata differed by source and by participant and was supplied without curation.

The CDR3 holds 18 amino acids from the cysteine to the phenylalanine. Just the 54-base CDR3 DNA is kept, in frame starting at base 1. V and J are trimmed by 3 bases and 5 bases, and the gene matches miss 8 bases of the junction. The germline V gene provides CDR1 KGHDR and CDR2 SFDVKD. TCRbeta CDR3 regions were amplified from genomic DNA by means of the immunoSEQ Assay, a bias-controlled multiplex PCR. The original methods were these. Within the assay, amplification of reference gene primers was used to estimate how many nucleated cells each sample contained. Sequence reads were collapsed and filtered to measure the absolute abundance of every unique TCRbeta CDR3 rearrangement. For each sample, productive Simpson clonality was calculated as the square root of Simpson's diversity index across productive rearrangements. The table comes from immuneACCESS by way of TCRdb, which keeps in-frame sequences with V and J called. Part of the clones is missing from these tables; in studies checked, under half for an unresolved V gene and the rest for unknown reasons. The V and J calls and the clone size are those of that table, but D and trimming were determined from the DNA. The sample includes roughly 280,000 clones, with about nine tenths observed a single time. Around 11% of the sample is taken by the ten largest.

Details on this clone: The antigen it recognizes is unknown. The sample holds no much larger clone one base away, and base qualities are not on file.

One collaborating source in Seattle enrolled patients during active infection and followed them longitudinally through the course of disease. The collaborating institutions used their own protocols to collect whole blood in K2EDTA tubes. For TCRbeta analysis, collaborators shipped samples as frozen whole blood, isolated PBMCs, or DNA extracted from either of those sample types. The rearranged chain carries TRBV24-1 and TRBJ2-3, with 15 middle bases fitting TRBD2. The specimen sequenced was peripheral blood. The sequence came from a woman in her twenties or thirties with COVID-19, enrolled during active disease. The CDR3 is CATSDPGTSGRSRDTQYF. The nucleotide sequence reads as follows: TGTGCCACCAGTGATCCCGGGACTAGCGGGAGGTCGCGAGATACGCAGTATTTT.